The 32 T cell receptor beta chains in this list originate from one sample, sequenced in a study of blood T cells in healthy people across ages. It was with a sample-barcoded 5' primer and a J-beta primer mix that a second PCR of roughly 7 to 11 cycles was run. One entry per CDR3 protein, called by TCRdb with MiXCR from the 5' RACE reads. This table holds fewer than 900,000 distinct CDR3 sequences, approximately 43% found once. The material sequenced was blood. The receptor source for this set is a woman aged 55-70 years in good health.

This clonotype was counted between two and nine times. The genes are TRBV20-1 and TRBJ1-2; D unclear. V lost 3 bases, J lost 1 base, and 6 bases lay in between. The CDR3 extends over 12 amino acids. The germline V gene encodes CDR1 DFQATT and CDR2 SNEGSKA (reference sequence). CDR3 coding DNA: TGCAGTGCTAGTCCTCTTAACTATGGCTACACCTTC. Protein: CSASPLNYGYTF.

The rearrangement uses TRBV28 and TRBJ2-7; 9 nucleotides line up with TRBD1. From germline, CDR1 is MDHEN and CDR2 SYDVKM. J gave up 3 bases and V 5 bases, and 8 bases lay outside the gene matches. The CDR3 is 15 residues long. This CDR3 is CASSPNPDRGYEQYF. DNA for the CDR3: TGTGCCAGCAGTCCAAACCCGGACAGGGGCTACGAGCAGTACTTC.

This clonotype turned up a few times. This chain joins TRBV12-3 or TRBV12-4 and TRBJ2-1, with TRBD2 matching 8 bases. This CDR3 is 15 amino acids long. V was pared by 3 bases and J by 4 bases, with 5 bases of the junction left unmatched. Written as DNA, the CDR3 is TGTGCCAGCAGTTTCACGGGGGGGAAATACAATGAGCAGTTCTTC. The encoded protein is CASSFTGGKYNEQFF.

This clonotype came up a few times. The chain employs TRBV28 and TRBJ2-1, with 9 bases that match TRBD2. The CDR3 totals 14 residues. The ends lost 5 bases at V and 6 bases at J; junction bases unmatched: 5. Germline V lookup: CDR1 MDHEN, CDR2 SYDVKM. The CDR3 sequence is CASSPGLALNEQFF. DNA for the CDR3: TGTGCCAGCAGTCCAGGACTAGCGCTCAATGAGCAGTTCTTC.

This clonotype was observed a single time. The chain employs TRBV7-9 and TRBJ2-5; D gene uncertain. Near its end, the DNA agrees better with TRBJ2-7, so the J call may be wrong. There are 14 residues in the CDR3. The germline CDR1 and CDR2 sequences are SEHNR and FQNEAQ (reference sequence). The CDR3 reads CASSPSGVRYEQYF. CDR3 bases: TGTGCCAGCAGCCCCTCGGGTGTCCGCTACGAGCAGTACTTC.

The chain uses TRBV9 and TRBJ1-1, with a weak D call TRBD1 (5 bases). CDR3 length equals 12 residues. CDR1 is SGDLS and CDR2 is YYNGEE in the germline V gene. V was trimmed by 0 bases and J by 7 bases, leaving 7 bases between them. The CDR3 coding sequence is TGTGCCAGCAGCGTAGATGGGGGTGAAGCTTTCTTT. Its translation: CASSVDGGEAFF.

To note about this clonotype: This sequence may be a read error, since a much larger clone differs from it by one base. The chain has TRBV12-3 or TRBV12-4 and TRBJ2-3; D remains unclear. The V gene lost 6 bases and the J gene lost 8 bases, with 12 bases spanning the gap. The CDR3 spans 12 residues. The CDR3 DNA is TGTGCCAGCAGATTGACCCATAGTACGCAGTATTTT. This translates into CASRLTHSTQYF.

This clonotype has more than one count but fewer than ten. This CDR3 reads CSAPYSGGQKNQPQHF. DNA for the CDR3: TGCAGTGCTCCCTACTCAGGGGGACAAAAGAATCAGCCCCAGCATTTT. V usage is TRBV20-1 and J usage is TRBJ1-5, with 7 positions matching TRBD1. Trimming removed 5 bases from V and 4 bases from J; junction bases left unmatched: 14. Per the germline V gene, CDR1 is DFQATT and CDR2 is SNEGSKA (reference sequence). The CDR3 contains 16 residues.

CDR3 sequence (DNA): TGTGCCACCAGTGCTATGACAGGGGGCGGAGGCTCCTACAATGAGCAGTTCTTC. It codes for CATSAMTGGGGSYNEQFF. The J gene is TRBJ2-1, the V gene TRBV24-1; 10 bases are shared with TRBD1. Germline-derived CDR1 and CDR2 are KGHDR and SFDVKD. Trimming at V came to 5 bases and at J to 0 bases, leaving 9 bases not matched to a gene. CDR3 length: 18 residues.

V is TRBV27 and J is TRBJ1-5; D unclear. This CDR3 is built from 15 residues. Germline loops: CDR1 MNHEY, CDR2 SMNVEV (reference sequence). The germline V and J ends were trimmed by 2 bases and 0 bases, with 8 bases remaining between them. The CDR3 reads CASSLGRTSNQPQHF. As DNA, the CDR3 is TGTGCCAGCAGTTTAGGCCGGACTAGCAATCAGCCCCAGCATTTT.

The chain links TRBV7-9 to TRBJ1-3; 7 nucleotides match TRBD1. Germline V gene data show CDR1 as SEHNR and CDR2 as FQNEAQ (reference sequence). The CDR3 covers 14 residues. With V trimmed by 5 bases and J by 8 bases, 9 bases remained unmatched. CDR3 DNA: TGTGCCAGCAGCATGGAGGACAGGAAGGACACCATATATTTT. Protein product: CASSMEDRKDTIYF.

The chain recombines TRBV5-1 with TRBJ1-6; D remains unclear. The V end was cut by 0 bases, the J end by 0 bases, with 10 bases between. This CDR3 has 17 residues. CDR1 is SGHRS and CDR2 is YFSETQ in the germline V gene. The CDR3 DNA reads as TGCGCCAGCAGCTTGGTGGGAACGAGCTCCTATAATTCACCCCTCCACTTT. Protein product: CASSLVGTSSYNSPLHF. The complete variable domain, with remaining parts taken from reference TRBV5-1 and TRBJ1-6, reads KAGVTQTPRYLIKTRGQQVTLSCSPISGHRSVSWYQQTPGQGLQFLFEYFSETQRNKGNFPGRFSGRQFSNSRSEMNVSTLELGDSALYLCASSLVGTSSYNSPLHFGNGTRLTVT.

This clonotype has more than one count but fewer than ten. This chain links TRBV4-2 with TRBJ2-3; D is unresolved. The V and J ends lost 0 bases and 0 bases respectively, with 10 bases between them. Germline lookup yields CDR1 LGHNA and CDR2 YNFKEQ. This CDR3 is built from 16 residues. CDR3 region: CASSQEYATSTDTQYF. The CDR3 DNA sequence: TGTGCCAGCAGCCAAGAGTACGCTACTAGCACAGATACGCAGTATTTT.

This clonotype has a handful of counts. The junction shows a germline mismatch at one end, possibly a read error. J is TRBJ2-3 and V is TRBV12-3 or TRBV12-4, with 10 bases identical to TRBD1. The length of the CDR3 is 15 residues. In nucleotides, the CDR3 is TGTGCCAGCAGCTCCGGACAGGGGGAGGGAGATACGAAGTATTTT. Translation: CASSSGQGEGDTKYF.

In its sample, this clonotype was seen a few times. The rearrangement joins TRBV14 to TRBJ2-5, with TRBD1 identical over 12 bases. The better agreement between TRBJ2-7 and the DNA end casts doubt on the J call. There are 17 residues in the CDR3. In germline, CDR1 is SGHDN, CDR2 FVKESK. CDR3 sequence (DNA): TGTGCCAGCAGTGGGGACAGGGGGCGGACGGTTTTCTACGAGCAGTACTTC. It is translated as CASSGDRGRTVFYEQYF.

The genes are TRBV27 and TRBJ2-7, with a possible D match to TRBD1 (5 bases). V was cut by 7 bases and J by 6 bases, with 19 bases left in between. The germline V gene has CDR1 MNHEY and CDR2 SMNVEV (reference sequence). The CDR3 has 14 amino acids. CDR3 sequence reads: CASKGQQILSEQYF. The DNA for the CDR3 is TGTGCCAGCAAAGGACAACAGATTCTATCCGAGCAGTACTTC.

This chain joins TRBV29-1 and TRBJ1-5; D gene ambiguous. In germline, CDR1 is SQVTM, CDR2 ANQGSEA. V was clipped by 1 base and J by 4 bases, with 8 bases between them. CDR3 size: 13 residues. The chain's CDR3 is CSVEVGGNQPQHF. The CDR3 nucleotides are TGCAGCGTTGAAGTTGGTGGGAATCAGCCCCAGCATTTT.

This clonotype was found a few times. J is TRBJ1-5 and V is TRBV4-1; no reliable D call. This CDR3 is 16 amino acids long. The germline V and J ends were trimmed by 0 bases and 2 bases, with 11 bases remaining between them. Germline V lookup: CDR1 MGHRA, CDR2 YSYEKL. The CDR3 reads CASSQDLRQGNQPQHF. The CDR3 nucleotides are TGCGCCAGCAGCCAAGATCTCAGGCAGGGCAATCAGCCCCAGCATTTT.

The V gene is TRBV19, the J gene TRBJ1-5, with unresolved D. V gave up 5 bases and J gave up 4 bases, with 9 bases separating them. Per the germline V gene, CDR1 is LNHDA and CDR2 is SQIVND (reference sequence). The CDR3 loop spans 13 amino acids. In DNA form, the CDR3 reads TGTGCCAGTAGTGGGAGTCCTAATCAGCCCCAGCATTTT. It is translated as CASSGSPNQPQHF. Supplemented by reference TRBV19 and TRBJ1-5, the full variable domain reads DGGITQSPKYLFRKEGQNVTLSCEQNLNHDAMYWYRQDPGQGLRLIYYSQIVNDFQKGDIAEGYSVSREKKESFPLTVTSAQKNPTAFYLCASSGSPNQPQHFGDGTRLSIL.

This chain joins TRBV19 and TRBJ2-1; 10 positions agree with TRBD2. V lost 4 bases to trimming and J lost 5 bases; unmatched junction nucleotides: 8. Per the germline V gene, CDR1 is LNHDA and CDR2 is SQIVND (reference sequence). The CDR3 contains 16 residues. CDR3 bases: TGTGCCAGTAGTACCGTAGCGGGAGGTGACCACAATGAGCAGTTCTTC. As protein: CASSTVAGGDHNEQFF.

The chain uses TRBV29-1 and TRBJ2-3; 15 bases are shared with TRBD2. This CDR3 is built from 15 residues. Germline CDR1 is SQVTM and CDR2 is ANQGSEA. V was pared by 4 bases and J by 4 bases, with 3 bases of the junction left unmatched. CDR3 nucleotides: TGCAGCGTTGGGGGACTAGCGGGAGGCCCAGATACGCAGTATTTT. Translating gives CSVGGLAGGPDTQYF.

This clonotype was counted a few times. This chain links TRBV12-3 or TRBV12-4 with TRBJ2-1; D is unclear. The ends were cut back, 6 bases at V and 10 bases at J, with 13 bases in the middle. This CDR3 region has 12 residues. This CDR3 is CASRIITDEQFF. In DNA form, the CDR3 reads TGTGCCAGCAGAATCATAACGGACGAGCAGTTCTTC.

The chain links TRBV6-1 to TRBJ2-5; D gene ambiguous. Germline CDR1 MNHNS, CDR2 SASEGT. The CDR3 sequence is 14 residues long. V was pared by 7 bases and J by 7 bases, with 19 bases between. The CDR3 reads CASTAWGDLGTQYF. CDR3 bases: TGTGCCAGCACCGCCTGGGGTGACTTAGGGACCCAGTACTTC.

The chain employs TRBV20-1 and TRBJ2-7, with D perhaps being TRBD1 or TRBD2 (6 bases each). Germline V gene sequence: CDR1 DFQATT, CDR2 SNEGSKA (reference sequence). The CDR3 runs to 15 residues. Trimming cost V 4 bases and J 0 bases, with 16 bases left between them. CDR3 nucleotides: TGCAGTGCTAACCGCCCGGGGGCTAACTCCTACGAGCAGTACTTC. This encodes CSANRPGANSYEQYF.

The chain uses TRBV7-9 and TRBJ2-1, with TRBD1 as a possible D gene (6 bases). The tail of the sequence fits TRBJ2-7 better, so the J call may be wrong. This CDR3 has 17 residues. CDR1 SEHNR and CDR2 FQNEAQ come from the germline V gene (reference sequence). In DNA form, the CDR3 reads TGTGCCAGCAGCCTTCTGTCCGGGACATTTTCCTACAATGAGCAGTACTTC. It encodes CASSLLSGTFSYNEQYF.

This clonotype was recorded a few times. The CDR3, as DNA: TGTGCCAGCTCACCAAGGACAGCGGGATTAAACACTGAAGCTTTCTTT. This codes for CASSPRTAGLNTEAFF. The chain combines TRBV18 with TRBJ1-1; TRBD1 is a possible D gene (6 bases). The V and J ends lost 2 bases and 2 bases respectively, with 15 bases between them. Per the germline V gene, CDR1 is KGHSH and CDR2 is LQKENI. This CDR3 contains 16 residues.

This clonotype occurred many times. This rearrangement joins TRBV7-2 to TRBJ2-3; D tentatively fits TRBD1 or TRBD2 (5 bases each). The CDR3 is 15 amino acids. Germline V lookup: CDR1 SGHTA, CDR2 FQGNSA. Trimming pared 0 bases from V and 2 bases from J, leaving 9 bases between. The CDR3 loop reads CASSLAGTHTDTQYF. CDR3 DNA: TGTGCCAGCAGCTTAGCCGGGACGCACACAGATACGCAGTATTTT.

This clonotype was counted between two and nine times. The chain recombines TRBV12-3 or TRBV12-4 with TRBJ2-3; D is uncertain. Trimming removed 2 bases from V and 12 bases from J, with 21 bases in between. This CDR3 region has 15 residues. The CDR3 DNA reads as TGTGCCAGCAGTTTACGCGGCTCCAGCACAGATGCCCAGTATTTT. This encodes CASSLRGSSTDAQYF.

The chain's CDR3 is CSVEVWTRNTEAFF. CDR3 sequence (DNA): TGCAGCGTTGAAGTTTGGACAAGAAACACTGAAGCTTTCTTT. V and J are TRBV29-1 and TRBJ1-1; tentatively, D is TRBD1 (5 bases). Germline CDR1 is SQVTM and CDR2 is ANQGSEA. The CDR3 covers 14 residues. Trimming stripped 1 base from V and 2 bases from J, with 11 bases between.

The DNA for the CDR3 is TGCAGCTCCCTGACAGGGGGCAGGACAGATACGCAGTATTTT. This gives the protein CSSLTGGRTDTQYF. V and J are TRBV29-1 and TRBJ2-3, with 10 bases aligning to TRBD1. The germline V gene has CDR1 SQVTM and CDR2 ANQGSEA. V trimming: 8 bases; J trimming: 3 bases; junction bases outside the gene matches: 8. The CDR3 loop spans 14 amino acids.

The table lists this clonotype with a few counts. Here the CDR3 DNA reads TGCAGCGCTTATAACAGGATGAACACTGAAGCTTTCTTT. Translating gives CSAYNRMNTEAFF. The chain uses TRBV29-1 and TRBJ1-1, with D possibly matching TRBD1 (5 bases). The ends were cut back, 7 bases at V and 0 bases at J, with 12 bases in the middle. Germline assignment: CDR1 SQVTM and CDR2 ANQGSEA. The CDR3 length is 13 residues.

The rearrangement joins TRBV12-3 or TRBV12-4 to TRBJ2-5; tentative D call: TRBD1 (7 bases). The CDR3 loop spans 12 amino acids. V lost 3 bases, J lost 11 bases, and 13 bases lay in between. The CDR3 protein is CASSFVAGGQYF. The CDR3 DNA sequence: TGTGCCAGCAGTTTCGTAGCAGGGGGGCAGTACTTC.